The clone carrying this T cell receptor beta chain was recorded a few times. What it recognizes is unknown. Germline V CDR1 and CDR2: LGHNA, YSLEER. Trimming removed 3 bases at V and 6 bases at J, with 20 bases between. This CDR3 contains 17 residues. The data belong to a study of beta chain features in type 1 diabetes. About the study: Age and gender were similar between patients and healthy donors, as were cell yields. Examination spanned about 110 million sorted cells from all samples.

As every portion of the isolated RNA was reverse transcribed, the sequencing read expressed TCRB transcripts. The data were produced by immunoSEQ multiplex PCR, yet TCRdb's version contains in-frame clones alone and is incomplete. The sample records around 160,000 clones, about 51% being singletons. Whole-study results and caveats: In comparison with healthy donors, patients had naive, central memory and Treg TCRB repertoires that appeared more similar. Diminished insertions and augmented deletions at VDJ junctions characterized type 1 diabetes patients.

Sequencing was performed on Tregs from blood. The TCR sequence derives from a man between 18 and 29 years old in good health. This sequence joins TRBV4-3 and TRBJ2-2; tentative D call: TRBD1 (6 bases). CDR3 sequence: CASSHPFAGAGAGELFF. The CDR3 DNA is TGCGCCAGCAGCCACCCTTTCGCAGGGGCTGGGGCCGGGGAGCTGTTTTTT.